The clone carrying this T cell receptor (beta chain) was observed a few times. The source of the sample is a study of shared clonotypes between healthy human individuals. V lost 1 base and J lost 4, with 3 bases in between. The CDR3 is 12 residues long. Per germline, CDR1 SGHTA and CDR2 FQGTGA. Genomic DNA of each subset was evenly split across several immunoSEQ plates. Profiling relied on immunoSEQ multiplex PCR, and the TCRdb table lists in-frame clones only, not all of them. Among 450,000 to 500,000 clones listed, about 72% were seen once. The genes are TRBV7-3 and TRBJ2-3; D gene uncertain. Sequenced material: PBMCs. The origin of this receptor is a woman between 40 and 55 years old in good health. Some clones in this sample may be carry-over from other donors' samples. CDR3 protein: CASSLNSDTQYF. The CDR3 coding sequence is TGTGCCAGCAGCTTAAACTCAGATACGCAGTATTTT.